The sequence of this T cell receptor beta chain was determined in a study of shared clonotypes between healthy human individuals. Study at large: The study drew on a couple of women and three men aged 18 to 49 as donors.

Study findings and constraints: The donor pool, a small one, limited the genetic and exposure-history diversity represented. Among non-shared clonotypes, generation probabilities were lower than among those shared by all four donors.

Libraries were prepared by immunoSEQ multiplex PCR; TCRdb keeps only in-frame clonotypes and omits some of them. The sample comprises approximately 2,200,000 clones, just over 90% of which are singletons, and over 1.5% rests with the top ten. Looked up from germline, CDR1 is LNHDA and CDR2 is SQIVND (reference sequence). The CDR3 is 16 residues long. V gave up 5 bases and J gave up 2 bases; unmatched junction bases: 9. As for this clone: What it binds is not known.

Naive CD8 cells lacked CD45RO and underwent positive selection for CCR7, leaving out terminally differentiated effector memory CD45RA+ cells. The donors, healthy adults who were HIV-negative, had experienced no recent acute infections or vaccinations. The material sequenced was naive CD8+ T cells from PBMCs. The chain has TRBV19 and TRBJ1-2; TRBD1 aligns across 9 bases. The receptor was isolated from a young man in good health. Some clones in this sample may be carry-over from other donors' samples. CDR3 region: CASSGTGDRDNYGYTF. CDR3 bases: TGTGCCAGTAGTGGCACCGGGGACAGGGACAACTATGGCTACACCTTC.